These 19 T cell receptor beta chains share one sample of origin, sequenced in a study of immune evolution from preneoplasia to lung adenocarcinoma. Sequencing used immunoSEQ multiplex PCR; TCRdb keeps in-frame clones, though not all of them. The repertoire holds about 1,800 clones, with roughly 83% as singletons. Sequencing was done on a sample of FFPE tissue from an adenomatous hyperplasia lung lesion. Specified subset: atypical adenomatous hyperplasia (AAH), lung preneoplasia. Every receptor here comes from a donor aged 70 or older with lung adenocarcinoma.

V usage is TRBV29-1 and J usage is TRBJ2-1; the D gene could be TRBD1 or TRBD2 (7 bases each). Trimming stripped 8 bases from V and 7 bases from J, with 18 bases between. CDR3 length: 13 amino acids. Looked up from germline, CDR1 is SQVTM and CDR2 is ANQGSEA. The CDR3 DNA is TGCAGCATTGGACTAGGGGACAGAAATGAGCAGTTCTTC. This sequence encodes CSIGLGDRNEQFF.

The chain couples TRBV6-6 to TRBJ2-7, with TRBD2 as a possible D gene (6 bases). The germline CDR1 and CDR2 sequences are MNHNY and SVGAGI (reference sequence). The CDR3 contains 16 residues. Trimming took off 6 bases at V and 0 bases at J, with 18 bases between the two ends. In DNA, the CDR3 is TGTGCCAGCAGGAGAGATGGCGGGGCTAGCTCCTACGAGCAGTACTTC. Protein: CASRRDGGASSYEQYF.

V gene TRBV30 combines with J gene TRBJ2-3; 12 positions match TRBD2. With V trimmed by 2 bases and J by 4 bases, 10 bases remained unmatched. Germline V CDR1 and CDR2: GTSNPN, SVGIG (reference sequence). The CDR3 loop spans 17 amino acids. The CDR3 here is CAWSPQPLAGGPDTQYF. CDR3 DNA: TGTGCCTGGAGTCCTCAACCGCTAGCGGGAGGGCCAGATACGCAGTATTTT.

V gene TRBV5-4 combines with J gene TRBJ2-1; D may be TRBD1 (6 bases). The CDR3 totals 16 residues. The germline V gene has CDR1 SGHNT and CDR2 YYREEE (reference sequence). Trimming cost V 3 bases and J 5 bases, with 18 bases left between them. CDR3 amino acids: CASSSAGRGSNNEQFF. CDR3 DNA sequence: TGTGCCAGCAGCTCGGCGGGCAGGGGCAGCAACAATGAGCAGTTCTTC.

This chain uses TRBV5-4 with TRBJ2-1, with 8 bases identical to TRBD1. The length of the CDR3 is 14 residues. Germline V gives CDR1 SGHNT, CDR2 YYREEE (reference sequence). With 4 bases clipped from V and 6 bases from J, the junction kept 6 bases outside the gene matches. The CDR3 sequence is CASSRTGIGNEQFF. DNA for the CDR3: TGTGCCAGCAGCAGGACAGGGATCGGCAATGAGCAGTTCTTC. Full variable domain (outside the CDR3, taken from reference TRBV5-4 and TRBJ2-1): ETGVTQSPTHLIKTRGQQVTLRCSSQSGHNTVSWYQQALGQGPQFIFQYYREEENGRGNFPPRFSGLQFPNYSSELNVNALELDDSALYLCASSRTGIGNEQFFGPGTRLTVL.

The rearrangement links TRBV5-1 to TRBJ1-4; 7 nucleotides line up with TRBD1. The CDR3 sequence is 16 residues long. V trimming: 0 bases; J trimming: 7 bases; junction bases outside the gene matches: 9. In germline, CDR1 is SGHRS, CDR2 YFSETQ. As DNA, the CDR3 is TGCGCCAGCAGCTTGGACGCCACAGGGGCGGGTGAAAAACTGTTTTTT. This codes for CASSLDATGAGEKLFF.

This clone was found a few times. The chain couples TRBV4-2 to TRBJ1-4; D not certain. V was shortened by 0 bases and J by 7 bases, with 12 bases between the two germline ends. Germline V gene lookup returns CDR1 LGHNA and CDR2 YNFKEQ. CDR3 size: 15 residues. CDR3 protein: CASSQDYNGREKLFF. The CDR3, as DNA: TGTGCCAGCAGCCAAGACTACAACGGGCGTGAAAAACTGTTTTTT.

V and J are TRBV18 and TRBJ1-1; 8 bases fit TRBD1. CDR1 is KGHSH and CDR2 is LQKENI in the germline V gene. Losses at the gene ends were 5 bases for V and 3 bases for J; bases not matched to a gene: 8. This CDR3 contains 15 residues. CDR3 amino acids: CASSSGMGQDTEAFF. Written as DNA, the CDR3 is TGTGCCAGCTCATCCGGGATGGGACAGGACACTGAAGCTTTCTTT.

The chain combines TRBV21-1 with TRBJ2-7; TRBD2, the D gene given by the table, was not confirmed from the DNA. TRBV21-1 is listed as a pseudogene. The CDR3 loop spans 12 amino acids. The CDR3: CASSKARCSGNF. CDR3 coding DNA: TGTGCCAGCAGCAAAGCGCGGTGTAGCGGGAACTTC.

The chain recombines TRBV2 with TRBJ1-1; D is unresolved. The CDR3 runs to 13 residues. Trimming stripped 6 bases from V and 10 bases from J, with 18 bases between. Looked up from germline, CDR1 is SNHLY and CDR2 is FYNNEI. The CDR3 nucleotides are TGTGCCAGCAGCCCAGCCTCGACTTCAGGAGCTTTCTTT. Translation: CASSPASTSGAFF.

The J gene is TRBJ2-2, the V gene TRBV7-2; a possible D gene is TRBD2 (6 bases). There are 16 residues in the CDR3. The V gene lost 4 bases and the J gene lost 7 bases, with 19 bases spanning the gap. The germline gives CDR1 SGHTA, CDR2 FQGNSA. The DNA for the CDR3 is TGTGCCAGCAGCTCCGGAGGTAGCGGAGGCGGCGGGGAGCTGTTTTTT. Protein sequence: CASSSGGSGGGGELFF.

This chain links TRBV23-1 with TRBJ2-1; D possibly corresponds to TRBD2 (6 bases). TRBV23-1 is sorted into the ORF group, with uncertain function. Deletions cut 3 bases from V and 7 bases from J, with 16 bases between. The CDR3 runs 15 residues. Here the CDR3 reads CASSHPGTSGNEQFF. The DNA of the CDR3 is TGCGCCAGCAGTCACCCCGGGACTTCAGGAAATGAGCAGTTCTTC.

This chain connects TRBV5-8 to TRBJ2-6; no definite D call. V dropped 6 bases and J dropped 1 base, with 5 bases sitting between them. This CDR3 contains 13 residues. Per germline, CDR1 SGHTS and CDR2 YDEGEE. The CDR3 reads CASTWSGANVLTF. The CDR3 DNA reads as TGTGCCAGCACCTGGTCTGGGGCCAACGTCCTGACTTTC.

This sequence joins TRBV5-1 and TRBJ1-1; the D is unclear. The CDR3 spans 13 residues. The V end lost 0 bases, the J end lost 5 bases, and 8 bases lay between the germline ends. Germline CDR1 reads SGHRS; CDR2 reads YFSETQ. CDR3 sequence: CASSLGPGTEAFF. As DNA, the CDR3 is TGCGCCAGCAGCTTGGGGCCCGGGACTGAAGCTTTCTTT.

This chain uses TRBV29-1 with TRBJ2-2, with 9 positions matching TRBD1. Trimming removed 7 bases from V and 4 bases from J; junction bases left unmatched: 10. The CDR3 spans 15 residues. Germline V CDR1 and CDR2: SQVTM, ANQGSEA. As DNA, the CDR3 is TGCAGCGCCAAGTCTCCGGGACAGGGCACCGGGGAGCTGTTTTTT. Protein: CSAKSPGQGTGELFF.

The CDR3 loop reads CASSESRGQGEVQETQYF. The CDR3 DNA is TGCGCCAGCAGTGAGTCGAGAGGGCAGGGGGAGGTCCAAGAGACCCAGTACTTC. The chain combines TRBV10-2 with TRBJ2-5; TRBD1 might be the D (7 bases). This CDR3 region has 18 residues. Germline CDR1 WSHSY, CDR2 SAAADI. V lost 0 bases to trimming and J lost 1 base, with 18 bases between them.

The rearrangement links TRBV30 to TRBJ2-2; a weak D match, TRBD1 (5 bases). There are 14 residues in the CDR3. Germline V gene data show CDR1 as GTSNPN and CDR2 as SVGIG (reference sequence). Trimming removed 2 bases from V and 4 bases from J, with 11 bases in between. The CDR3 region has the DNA TGTGCCTGGAGTTCAGGACATTTCACCGGGGAGCTGTTTTTT. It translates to CAWSSGHFTGELFF.

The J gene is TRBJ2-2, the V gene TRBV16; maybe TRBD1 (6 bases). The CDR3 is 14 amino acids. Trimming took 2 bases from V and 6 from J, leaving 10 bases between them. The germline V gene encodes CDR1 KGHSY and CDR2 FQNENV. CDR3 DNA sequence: TGTGCCAGCAGCCAACTTGAGGGGGCCGGGGAGCTGTTTTTT. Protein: CASSQLEGAGELFF. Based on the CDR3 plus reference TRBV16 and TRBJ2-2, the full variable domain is GEEVAQTPKHLVRGEGQKAKLYCAPIKGHSYVFWYQQVLKNEFKFLISFQNENVFDETGMPKERFSAKCLPNSPCSLEIQATKLEDSAVYFCASSQLEGAGELFFGEGSRLTVL.

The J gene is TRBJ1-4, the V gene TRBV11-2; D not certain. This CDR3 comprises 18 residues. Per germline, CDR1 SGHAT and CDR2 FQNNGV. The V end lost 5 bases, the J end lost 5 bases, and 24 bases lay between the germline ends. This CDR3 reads CASSPLLADWTENEKLFF. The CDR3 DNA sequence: TGTGCCAGCAGCCCCCTCCTTGCCGACTGGACGGAGAATGAAAAACTGTTTTTT.